This T cell receptor (beta chain) appears in the sequencing data of a study of blood T cells in healthy people across ages. A J-beta primer mix and a sample-barcoded 5' primer were used in a second PCR of roughly 6 to 11 cycles. TCRdb redid the calling of the 5' RACE reads with MiXCR, one entry per CDR3 protein. The data contain fewer than 800,000 distinct CDR3 sequences, roughly 25% of them seen just once; the ten biggest clones take up more than 7.5%. Germline V lookup: CDR1 LGHDT, CDR2 YNNKEL (reference sequence). V was pared by 3 bases and J by 1 base, with 9 bases between. CDR3 length: 14 residues. The data also belong to a second study, concerning T cells of mothers and their children. According to that study: Donation involved three healthy Caucasian mothers and the six children that they had. Primer M1S, used in the second PCR, introduced sample barcodes and 2-4 random nucleotides. Every mother produced more than 9.5 million TCR beta CDR3 reads, whereas every child provided 3 million to 3.5 million. Slightly higher but non-significant overlap marked related mother-child pairs versus unrelated pairs.

The sequence was obtained from a boy aged 5-17 years in good health. The chain joins TRBV3-1 to TRBJ1-1; no firm D call. The material sequenced was blood. CDR3 in DNA: TGTGCCAGCAGCCACAGATATGCGAACACTGAAGCTTTCTTT. Its translation: CASSHRYANTEAFF.